This T cell receptor beta chain is from a study of blood T cells in healthy people across ages. Study-level points and caveats: TCR beta diversity tracked closely with naive T cell percentage.

The authors ran a second PCR of about 7 to 11 cycles using a sample-barcoded 5' primer and a J-beta primer mix. TCRdb itself ran the 5' RACE reads through MiXCR, one entry per CDR3 protein. The table includes around 1.1 million distinct CDR3 sequences, around two fifths detected once. Germline V gene lookup returns CDR1 MDHEN and CDR2 SYDVKM. This CDR3 spans 14 amino acids. As to this clonotype: No antigen is known for it. A read error may produce the germline difference seen at one junction end.

This chain uses TRBV28 with TRBJ2-3; D gene uncertain. This clonotype was sampled from a man younger than 30 in good health. Sequencing was carried out using blood. CDR3 sequence reads: CTSSPGRMTDTQYF. The CDR3 DNA is TGTACCAGCAGCCCTGGACGGATGACAGATACGCAGTATTTT.